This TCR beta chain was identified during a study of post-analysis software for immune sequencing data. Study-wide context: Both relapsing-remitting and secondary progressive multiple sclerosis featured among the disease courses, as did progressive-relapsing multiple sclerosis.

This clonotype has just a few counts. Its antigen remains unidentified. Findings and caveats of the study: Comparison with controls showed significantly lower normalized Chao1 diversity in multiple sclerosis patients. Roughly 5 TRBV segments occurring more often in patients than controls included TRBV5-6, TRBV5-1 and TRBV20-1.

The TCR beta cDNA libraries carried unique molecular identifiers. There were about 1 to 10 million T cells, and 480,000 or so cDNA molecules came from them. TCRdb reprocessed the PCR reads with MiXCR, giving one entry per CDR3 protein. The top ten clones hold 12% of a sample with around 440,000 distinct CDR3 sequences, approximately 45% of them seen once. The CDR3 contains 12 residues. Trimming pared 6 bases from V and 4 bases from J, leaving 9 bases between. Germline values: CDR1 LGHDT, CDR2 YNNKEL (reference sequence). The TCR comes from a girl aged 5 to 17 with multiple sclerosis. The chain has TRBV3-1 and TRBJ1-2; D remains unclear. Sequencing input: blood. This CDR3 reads CASSPPGYGYTF. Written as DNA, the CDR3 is TGTGCCAGCAGTCCACCGGGCTATGGCTACACCTTC.